The clone carrying this T cell receptor (beta chain) was seen a handful of times. V trimming: 7 bases; J trimming: 3 bases; junction bases outside the gene matches: 10. CDR1 is SGHRS, CDR2 YFSETQ, per germline. The CDR3 loop spans 15 amino acids. Vbeta (60) and Jbeta (13) primers were used in the PCR. Clones were read by immunoSEQ multiplex PCR, and TCRdb kept only the in-frame ones, dropping some. The table includes about 140,000 clones, approximately 57% detected once. This record comes from a study of cytomegalovirus exposure and HLA in healthy donors. Sequenced input: PBMCs. The sequence derives from a male donor in good health and CMV-seronegative. This chain connects TRBV5-1 to TRBJ1-2, with 9 bases aligning to TRBD1. CDR3 protein: CASGSPGQGDYGYTF. The CDR3 DNA is TGCGCCAGCGGATCCCCGGGACAGGGCGACTATGGCTACACCTTC.